Listed below are T cell receptor beta chains from one sample, sequenced in a study of blood T cell repertoires in COVID-19. Measured with immunoSEQ multiplex PCR; TCRdb has only the in-frame clones, and not every one. The sample yields 14,000 or so clones, around 69% seen once. Sequencing input: peripheral blood. Receptor source: a boy between 2 and 15 years old with active or convalescent COVID-19. Each CDR3 is given with its conserved first and last residue. The D gene is left open where the match is weak. Part of the rows lack a size; the others show once, few, many or a class for expanded clones.

abundance	j_gene	v_gene	d_gene	CDR3aa	CDR3nt
.	TRBJ2-7	TRBV28	.	CASSSFGVSSSYEQYF	TGTGCCAGCAGCTCTTTCGGTGTTTCGAGCTCCTACGAGCAGTACTTC
once	TRBJ1-3	TRBV9	TRBD1	CASSVEGGGRLYGNTIYF	TGTGCCAGCAGCGTAGAAGGAGGGGGCAGATTGTATGGAAACACCATATATTTT
few	TRBJ1-1	TRBV5-4	.	CASSAQGGASEAFF	TGTGCCAGCAGCGCGCAGGGAGGGGCCTCTGAAGCTTTCTTT
.	TRBJ2-4	TRBV7-8	TRBD2	CASSSGGGLNIQYF	TGTGCCAGCAGTTCCGGGGGGGGACTAAACATTCAGTACTTC
.	TRBJ2-7	TRBV7-2	.	CASSFGSAGTLYEQYF	TGTGCCAGCAGCTTTGGGTCGGCGGGTACACTATACGAGCAGTACTTC
.	TRBJ1-2	TRBV20-1	TRBD1	CSASPDTQGRGYTF	TGCAGTGCTAGTCCGGATACACAGGGGCGAGGCTACACCTTC
.	TRBJ1-5	TRBV15	.	CATSRAPGDSNQPQHF	TGTGCCACCAGCAGAGCGCCCGGGGATAGCAATCAGCCCCAGCATTTT
.	TRBJ2-1	TRBV7-2	TRBD2	CASSLAPGGRAHNEQFF	TGTGCCAGCAGCTTAGCTCCAGGCGGGAGGGCCCACAATGAGCAGTTCTTC
few	TRBJ1-4	TRBV29-1	.	CSTRGAGKNEKLFF	TGCAGCACTCGAGGTGCAGGGAAAAATGAAAAACTGTTTTTT
medium-sized	TRBJ1-1	TRBV6-5	.	CASHKGVNTEAFF	TGTGCCAGCCATAAAGGGGTGAACACTGAAGCTTTCTTT
once	TRBJ2-2	TRBV6-6	TRBD2	CASSSEIPGRTVAGPNTGELFF	TGTGCCAGCAGCTCCGAAATACCGGGACGGACGGTAGCGGGGCCGAACACCGGGGAGCTGTTTTTT
.	TRBJ1-3	TRBV20-1	TRBD1	CSASDRASGNTIYF	TGCAGTGCTAGTGACAGGGCCTCTGGAAACACCATATATTTT
.	TRBJ1-2	TRBV18	.	CASSPVSRGALFNYGYTF	TGTGCCAGCTCACCAGTCAGCAGGGGCGCCTTATTTAACTATGGCTACACCTTC
.	TRBJ2-1	TRBV7-8	TRBD2	CASSFLTSGGESEQFF	TGTGCCAGCAGCTTTCTGACCAGCGGGGGGGAGAGTGAGCAGTTCTTC
.	TRBJ1-6	TRBV3-1/TRBV3-2	.	CASSPIRGRNSPLHF	TGTGCCAGCAGCCCGATCAGGGGAAGGAATTCACCCCTCCACTTT
.	TRBJ1-5	TRBV4-3	.	CASSQRPGDQPQHF	TGCGCCAGCAGCCAAAGGCCGGGGGATCAGCCCCAGCATTTT
.	TRBJ2-3	TRBV5-1	TRBD2	CASSDGLATDTQYF	TGCGCCAGCAGCGACGGACTAGCGACAGATACGCAGTATTTT
.	TRBJ1-6	TRBV30	.	CAWRHTGSSYNSPLHF	TGTGCCTGGAGGCACACAGGGAGCTCCTATAATTCACCCCTCCACTTT
.	TRBJ2-7	TRBV27	TRBD1	CASSLSGTAYYEQYF	TGTGCCAGCAGTTTATCCGGGACAGCTTACTACGAGCAGTACTTC
medium-sized	TRBJ2-3	TRBV3-1/TRBV3-2	TRBD2	CASSQVWLAGETDTQYF	TGTGCCAGCAGCCAAGTTTGGCTAGCGGGAGAAACAGATACGCAGTATTTT
.	TRBJ2-2	TRBV11-1	.	CASSLALGANEELFF	TGTGCCAGCAGCTTAGCGTTGGGGGCGAACGAGGAGCTGTTTTTT
.	TRBJ2-3	TRBV18	.	CASSPRGQGGTDTQYF	TGTGCCAGCTCACCACGGGGGCAGGGTGGTACAGATACGCAGTATTTT
.	TRBJ2-3	TRBV19	.	CASSSGTRMSTDTQYF	TGTGCCAGTAGTTCTGGGACACGGATGAGCACAGATACGCAGTATTTT
.	TRBJ2-3	TRBV28	.	CASSPSGRADTQYF	TGTGCCAGCAGTCCCAGCGGCCGCGCAGATACGCAGTATTTT
medium-sized	TRBJ2-3	TRBV19	.	CASKEEPHADTQYF	TGTGCCAGTAAGGAGGAACCCCACGCAGATACGCAGTATTTT